Listed here is a single T cell receptor (beta chain). The germline V gene has CDR1 LNHDA and CDR2 SQIVND (reference sequence). Trimming removed 5 bases from V and 6 bases from J; junction bases left unmatched: 4. The CDR3 has 13 residues. The sample originates from a study of blood T cell repertoires in COVID-19. In the study overall: Acute-phase and convalescent COVID-19 samples originated in the United States, Italy and Spain.

Method: immunoSEQ multiplex PCR; TCRdb's copy keeps in-frame clones and lacks some. The table includes about 68,000 clones, roughly 85% detected once. The clonotype originates from a man aged 50 to 59 with acute or convalescent COVID-19. The chain couples TRBV19 to TRBJ2-7; 10 nucleotides align to TRBD1. Sequencing input: peripheral blood. The CDR3 bases are TGTGCCAGTAGTCCAGGACAGGGGGGCGAGCAGTACGTC. Translated, it gives CASSPGQGGEQYV.